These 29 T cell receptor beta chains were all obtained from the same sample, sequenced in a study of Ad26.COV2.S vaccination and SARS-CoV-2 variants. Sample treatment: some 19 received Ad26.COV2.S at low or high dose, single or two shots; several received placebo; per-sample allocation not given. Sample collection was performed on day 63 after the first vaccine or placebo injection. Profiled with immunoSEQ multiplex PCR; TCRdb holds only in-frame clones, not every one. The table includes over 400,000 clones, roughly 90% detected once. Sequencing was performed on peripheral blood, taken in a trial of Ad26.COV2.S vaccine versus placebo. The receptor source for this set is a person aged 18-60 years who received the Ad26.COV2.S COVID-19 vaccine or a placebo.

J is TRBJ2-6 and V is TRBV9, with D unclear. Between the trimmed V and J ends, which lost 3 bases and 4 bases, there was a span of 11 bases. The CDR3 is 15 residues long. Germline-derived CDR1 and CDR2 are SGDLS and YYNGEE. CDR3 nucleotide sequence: TGTGCCAGCAGCGCCACGTTTGACGGGGCCAACGTCCTGACTTTC. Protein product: CASSATFDGANVLTF.

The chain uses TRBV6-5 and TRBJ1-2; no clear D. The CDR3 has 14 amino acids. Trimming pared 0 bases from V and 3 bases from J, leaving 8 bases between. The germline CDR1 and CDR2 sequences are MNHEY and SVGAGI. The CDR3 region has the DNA TGTGCCAGCAGTTACTCGACGGACCACTATGGCTACACCTTC. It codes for CASSYSTDHYGYTF.

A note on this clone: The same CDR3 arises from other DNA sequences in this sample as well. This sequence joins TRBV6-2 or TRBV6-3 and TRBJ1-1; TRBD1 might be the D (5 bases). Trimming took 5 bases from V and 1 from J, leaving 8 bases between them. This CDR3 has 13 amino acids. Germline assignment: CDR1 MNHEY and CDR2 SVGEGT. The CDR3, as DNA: TGTGCCAGCAGTAGAACAGGGAACACTGAAGCTTTCTTT. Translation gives CASSRTGNTEAFF.

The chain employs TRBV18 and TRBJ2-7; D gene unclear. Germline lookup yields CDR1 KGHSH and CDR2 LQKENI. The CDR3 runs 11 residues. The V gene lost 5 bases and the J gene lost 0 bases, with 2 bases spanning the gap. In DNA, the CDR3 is TGTGCCAGCTCAACCTCCTACGAGCAGTACTTC. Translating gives CASSTSYEQYF.

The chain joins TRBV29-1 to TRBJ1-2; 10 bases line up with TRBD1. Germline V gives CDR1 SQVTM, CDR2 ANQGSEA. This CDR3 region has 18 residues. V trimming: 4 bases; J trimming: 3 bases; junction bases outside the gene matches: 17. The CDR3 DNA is TGCAGCGTTGCCGCCATCGGACAGGGGGGACCGGGTGACTATGGCTACACCTTC. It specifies CSVAAIGQGGPGDYGYTF.

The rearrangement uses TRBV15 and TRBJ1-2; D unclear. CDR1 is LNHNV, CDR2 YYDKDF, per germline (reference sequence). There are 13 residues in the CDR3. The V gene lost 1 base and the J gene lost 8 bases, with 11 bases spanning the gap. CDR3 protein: CATSRGGTRGYTF. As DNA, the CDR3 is TGTGCCACCAGCAGAGGGGGAACTCGGGGCTACACCTTC.

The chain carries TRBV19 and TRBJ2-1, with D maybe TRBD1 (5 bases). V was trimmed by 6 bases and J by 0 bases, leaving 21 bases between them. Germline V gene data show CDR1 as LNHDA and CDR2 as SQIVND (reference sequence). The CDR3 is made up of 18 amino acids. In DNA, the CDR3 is TGTGCCAGTAGGAAGAGACATAGGGGATCGGGCTCCTACAATGAGCAGTTCTTC. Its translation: CASRKRHRGSGSYNEQFF.

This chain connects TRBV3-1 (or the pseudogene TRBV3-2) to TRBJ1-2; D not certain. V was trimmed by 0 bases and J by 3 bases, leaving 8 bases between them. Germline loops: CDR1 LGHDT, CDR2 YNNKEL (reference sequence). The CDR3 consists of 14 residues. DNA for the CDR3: TGTGCCAGCAGCCAAGAGGGGAGACACTATGGCTACACCTTC. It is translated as CASSQEGRHYGYTF.

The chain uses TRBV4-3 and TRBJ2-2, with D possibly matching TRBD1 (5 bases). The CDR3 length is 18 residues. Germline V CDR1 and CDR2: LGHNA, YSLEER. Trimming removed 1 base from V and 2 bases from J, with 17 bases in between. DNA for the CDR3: TGCGCCAGCAGCCAAGCCTCATTTGACAGCTTAAACACCGGGGAGCTGTTTTTT. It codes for CASSQASFDSLNTGELFF.

CDR3 bases: TGTGCCAGCAGCTTAACCGGTCCCGGGGAGCTGTTTTTT. Its translation: CASSLTGPGELFF. The chain couples TRBV11-3 to TRBJ2-2; unclear D gene. CDR3 length: 13 residues. Germline V gives CDR1 SGHNT, CDR2 YENEEA. V was trimmed by 2 bases and J by 6 bases, leaving 7 bases between them.

CDR3 residues: CASSPEVWGTEAFF. CDR3 nucleotide sequence: TGTGCCAGCAGTCCAGAGGTGTGGGGGACTGAAGCTTTCTTT. This sequence joins TRBV27 and TRBJ1-1, with D tentatively TRBD1 (5 bases). CDR3 length equals 14 residues. Trimming stripped 5 bases from V and 5 bases from J, with 15 bases between. Germline lookup yields CDR1 MNHEY and CDR2 SMNVEV (reference sequence).

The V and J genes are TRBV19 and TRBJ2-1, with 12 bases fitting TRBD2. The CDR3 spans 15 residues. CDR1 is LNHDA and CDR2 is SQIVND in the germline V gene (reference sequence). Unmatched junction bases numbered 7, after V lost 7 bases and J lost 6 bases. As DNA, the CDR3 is TGTGCCAGTACTCGGGCTAGCGGGGGGGCCAATGAGCAGTTCTTC. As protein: CASTRASGGANEQFF.

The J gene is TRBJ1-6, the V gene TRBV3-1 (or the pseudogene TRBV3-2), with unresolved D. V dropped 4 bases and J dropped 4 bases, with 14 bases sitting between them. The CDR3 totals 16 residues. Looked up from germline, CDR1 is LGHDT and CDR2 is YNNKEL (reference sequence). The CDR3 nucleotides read TGTGCCAGCAGCCCCCGCGGAGGCGGGTATAATTCACCCCTCCACTTT. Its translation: CASSPRGGGYNSPLHF.

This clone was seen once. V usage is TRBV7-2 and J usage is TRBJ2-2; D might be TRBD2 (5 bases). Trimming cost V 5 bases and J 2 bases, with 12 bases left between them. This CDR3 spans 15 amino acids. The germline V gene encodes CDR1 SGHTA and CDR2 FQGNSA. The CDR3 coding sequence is TGTGCCAGCAGCCTATCGGGATCAAACACCGGGGAGCTGTTTTTT. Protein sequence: CASSLSGSNTGELFF.

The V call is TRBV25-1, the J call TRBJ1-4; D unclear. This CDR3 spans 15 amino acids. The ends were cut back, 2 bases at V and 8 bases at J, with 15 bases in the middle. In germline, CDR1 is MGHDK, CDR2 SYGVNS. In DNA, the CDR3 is TGTGCCAGCAGTGAACAGACAACCTGGAGGGAAAAACTGTTTTTT. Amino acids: CASSEQTTWREKLFF. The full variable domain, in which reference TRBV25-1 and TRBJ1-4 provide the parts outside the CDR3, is EADIYQTPRYLVIGTGKKITLECSQTMGHDKMYWYQQDPGMELHLIHYSYGVNSTEKGDLSSESTVSRIRTEHFPLTLESARPSHTSQYLCASSEQTTWREKLFFGSGTQLSVL.

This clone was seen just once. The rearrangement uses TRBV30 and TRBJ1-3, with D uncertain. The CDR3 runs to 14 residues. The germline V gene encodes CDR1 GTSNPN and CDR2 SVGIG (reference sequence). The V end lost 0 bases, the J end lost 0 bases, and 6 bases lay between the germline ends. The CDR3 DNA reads TGTGCCTGGAGTGTAGGCAACTCTGGAAACACCATATATTTT. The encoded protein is CAWSVGNSGNTIYF.

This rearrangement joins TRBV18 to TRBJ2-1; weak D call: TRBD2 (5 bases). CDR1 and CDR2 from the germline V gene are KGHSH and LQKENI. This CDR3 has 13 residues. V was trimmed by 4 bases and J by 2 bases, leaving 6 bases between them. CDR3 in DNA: TGTGCCAGCTCACACGGGGCCTACAATGAGCAGTTCTTC. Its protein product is CASSHGAYNEQFF.

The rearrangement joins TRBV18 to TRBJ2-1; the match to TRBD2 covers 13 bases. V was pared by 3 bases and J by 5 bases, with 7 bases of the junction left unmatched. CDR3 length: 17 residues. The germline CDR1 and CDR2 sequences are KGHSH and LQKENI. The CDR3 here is CASSPRLAGGKDNEQFF. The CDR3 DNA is TGTGCCAGCTCACCTCGACTAGCGGGGGGAAAGGACAATGAGCAGTTCTTC.

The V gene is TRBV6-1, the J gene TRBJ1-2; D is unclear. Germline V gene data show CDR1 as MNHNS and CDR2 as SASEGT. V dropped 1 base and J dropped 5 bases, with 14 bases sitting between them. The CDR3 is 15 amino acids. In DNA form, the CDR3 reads TGTGCCAGCAGTGAAGGGGGTCGACCGGGTTATGGCTACACCTTC. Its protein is CASSEGGRPGYGYTF.

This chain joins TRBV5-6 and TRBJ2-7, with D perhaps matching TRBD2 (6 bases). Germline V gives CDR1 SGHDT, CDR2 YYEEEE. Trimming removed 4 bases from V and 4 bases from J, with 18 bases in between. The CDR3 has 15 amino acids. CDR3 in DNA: TGTGCCAGCAGCCCCGGGCAGGGAGGACCTTACGAGCAGTACTTC. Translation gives CASSPGQGGPYEQYF.

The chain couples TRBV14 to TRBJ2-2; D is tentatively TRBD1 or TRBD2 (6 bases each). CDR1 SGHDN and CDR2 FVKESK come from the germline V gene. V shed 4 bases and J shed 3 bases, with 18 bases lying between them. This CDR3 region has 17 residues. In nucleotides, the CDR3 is TGTGCCAGCAGCCTCGAGGGGGAGGCCCTCTACACCGGGGAGCTGTTTTTT. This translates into CASSLEGEALYTGELFF.

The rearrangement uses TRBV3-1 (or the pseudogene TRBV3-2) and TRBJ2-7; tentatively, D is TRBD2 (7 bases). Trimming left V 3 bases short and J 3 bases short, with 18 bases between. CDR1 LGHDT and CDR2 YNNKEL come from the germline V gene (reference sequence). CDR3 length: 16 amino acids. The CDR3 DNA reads TGTGCCAGCAGCCATAGGATCGCGGGGGCCCACTACGAGCAGTACTTC. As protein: CASSHRIAGAHYEQYF.

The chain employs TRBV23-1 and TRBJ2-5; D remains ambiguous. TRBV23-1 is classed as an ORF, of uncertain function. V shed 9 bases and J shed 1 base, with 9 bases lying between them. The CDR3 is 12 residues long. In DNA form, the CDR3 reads TGCGCCAGTCAAGGGATCCAAGAGACCCAGTACTTC. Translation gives CASQGIQETQYF.

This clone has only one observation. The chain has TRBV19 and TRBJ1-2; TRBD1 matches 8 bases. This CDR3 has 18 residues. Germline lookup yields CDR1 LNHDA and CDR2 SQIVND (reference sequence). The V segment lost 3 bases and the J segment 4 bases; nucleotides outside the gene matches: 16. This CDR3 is CASSISGKRTGMSYGYTF. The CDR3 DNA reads TGTGCCAGTAGTATCAGTGGGAAGAGGACAGGGATGAGCTATGGCTACACCTTC.

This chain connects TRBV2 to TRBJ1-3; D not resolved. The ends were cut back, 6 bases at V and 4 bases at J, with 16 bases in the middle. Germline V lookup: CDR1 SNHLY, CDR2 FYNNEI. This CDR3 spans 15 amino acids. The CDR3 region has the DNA TGTGCCAGCAGATCGGAGTTACTGGAGGGAAACACCATATATTTT. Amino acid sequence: CASRSELLEGNTIYF.

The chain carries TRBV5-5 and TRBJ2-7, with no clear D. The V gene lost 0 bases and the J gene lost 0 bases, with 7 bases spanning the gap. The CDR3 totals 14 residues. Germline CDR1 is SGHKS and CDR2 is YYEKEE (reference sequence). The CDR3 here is CASSLVLGSYEQYF. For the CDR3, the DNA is TGTGCCAGCAGCTTGGTACTGGGCTCCTACGAGCAGTACTTC.

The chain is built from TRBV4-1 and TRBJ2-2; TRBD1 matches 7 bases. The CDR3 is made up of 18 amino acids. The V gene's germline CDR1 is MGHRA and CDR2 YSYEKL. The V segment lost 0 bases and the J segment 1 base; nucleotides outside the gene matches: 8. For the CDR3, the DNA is TGCGCCAGCAGCCAAGATCGGGCAGGGGGTGGGAACACCGGGGAGCTGTTTTTT. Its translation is CASSQDRAGGGNTGELFF.

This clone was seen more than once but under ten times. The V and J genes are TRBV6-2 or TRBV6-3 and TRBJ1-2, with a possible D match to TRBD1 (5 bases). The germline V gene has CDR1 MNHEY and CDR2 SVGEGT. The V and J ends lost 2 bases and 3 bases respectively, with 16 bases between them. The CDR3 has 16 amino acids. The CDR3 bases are TGTGCCAGCAGTTACGGGGACCGGGCGATTCACTATGGCTACACCTTC. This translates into CASSYGDRAIHYGYTF.

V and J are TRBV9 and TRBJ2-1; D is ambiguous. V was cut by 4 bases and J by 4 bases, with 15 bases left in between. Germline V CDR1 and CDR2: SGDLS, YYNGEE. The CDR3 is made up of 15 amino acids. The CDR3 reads CASSSSWTRYNEQFF. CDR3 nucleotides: TGTGCCAGCAGCTCCTCGTGGACGAGATACAATGAGCAGTTCTTC. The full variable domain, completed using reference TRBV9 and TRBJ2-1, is DSGVTQTPKHLITATGQRVTLRCSPRSGDLSVYWYQQSLDQGLQFLIQYYNGEERAKGNILERFSAQQFPDLHSELNLSSLELGDSALYFCASSSSWTRYNEQFFGPGTRLTVL.